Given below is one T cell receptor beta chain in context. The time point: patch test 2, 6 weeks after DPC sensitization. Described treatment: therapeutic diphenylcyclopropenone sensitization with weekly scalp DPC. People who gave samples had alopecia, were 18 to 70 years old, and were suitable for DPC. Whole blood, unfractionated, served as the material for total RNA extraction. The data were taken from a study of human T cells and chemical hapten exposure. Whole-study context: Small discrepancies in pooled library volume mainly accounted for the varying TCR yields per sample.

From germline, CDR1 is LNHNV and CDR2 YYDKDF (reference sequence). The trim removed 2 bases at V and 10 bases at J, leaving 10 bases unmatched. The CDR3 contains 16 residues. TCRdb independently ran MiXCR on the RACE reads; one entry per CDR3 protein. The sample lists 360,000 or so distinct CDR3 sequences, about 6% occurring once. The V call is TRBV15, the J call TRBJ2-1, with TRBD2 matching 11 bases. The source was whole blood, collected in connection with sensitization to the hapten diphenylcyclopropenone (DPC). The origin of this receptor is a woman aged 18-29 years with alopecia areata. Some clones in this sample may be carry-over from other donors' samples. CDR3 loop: CATSRPQTSGAPEQFF. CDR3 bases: TGTGCCACCAGCAGACCCCAGACTAGCGGGGCCCCGGAGCAGTTCTTC.